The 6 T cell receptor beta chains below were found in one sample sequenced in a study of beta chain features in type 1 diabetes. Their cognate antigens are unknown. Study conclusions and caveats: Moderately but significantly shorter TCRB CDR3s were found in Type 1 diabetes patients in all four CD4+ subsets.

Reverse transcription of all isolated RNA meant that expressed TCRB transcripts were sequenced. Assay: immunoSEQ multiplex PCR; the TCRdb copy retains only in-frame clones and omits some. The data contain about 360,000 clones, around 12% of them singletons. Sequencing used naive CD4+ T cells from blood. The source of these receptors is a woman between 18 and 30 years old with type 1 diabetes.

CDR3: CASSISPRTGKETQYF. As DNA, the CDR3 is TGTGCCAGCAGCATAAGCCCCCGAACAGGGAAAGAGACCCAGTACTTC. The chain links TRBV11-2 to TRBJ2-5, with D possibly TRBD1 on 6 matching bases. This CDR3 contains 16 residues. V was clipped by 5 bases and J by 3 bases, with 19 bases between them. Germline assignment: CDR1 SGHAT and CDR2 FQNNGV.

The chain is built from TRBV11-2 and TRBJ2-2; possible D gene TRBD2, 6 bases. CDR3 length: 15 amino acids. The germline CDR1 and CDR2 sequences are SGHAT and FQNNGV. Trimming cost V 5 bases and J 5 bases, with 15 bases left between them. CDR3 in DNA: TGTGCCAGCAGCCCTCCCCGGGCGGGAACCGGGGAGCTGTTTTTT. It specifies CASSPPRAGTGELFF.

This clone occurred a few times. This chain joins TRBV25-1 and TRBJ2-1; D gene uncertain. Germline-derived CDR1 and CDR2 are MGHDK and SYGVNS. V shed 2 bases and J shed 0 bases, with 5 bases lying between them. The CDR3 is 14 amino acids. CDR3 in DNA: TGTGCCAGCAGTGAAAGCAACTCCTACAATGAGCAGTTCTTC. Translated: CASSESNSYNEQFF.

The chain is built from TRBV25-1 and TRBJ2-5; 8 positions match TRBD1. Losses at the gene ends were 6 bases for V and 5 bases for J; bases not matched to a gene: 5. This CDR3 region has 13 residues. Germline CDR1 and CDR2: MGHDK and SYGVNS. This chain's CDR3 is CASRDRGGETQYF. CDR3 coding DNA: TGTGCCAGCAGAGACAGGGGCGGGGAGACCCAGTACTTC.

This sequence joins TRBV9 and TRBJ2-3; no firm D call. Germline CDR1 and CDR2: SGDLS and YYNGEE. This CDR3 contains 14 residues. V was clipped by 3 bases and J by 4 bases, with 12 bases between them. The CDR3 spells CASSDTGGPDTQYF. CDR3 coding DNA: TGTGCCAGCAGCGATACGGGTGGCCCAGATACGCAGTATTTT.

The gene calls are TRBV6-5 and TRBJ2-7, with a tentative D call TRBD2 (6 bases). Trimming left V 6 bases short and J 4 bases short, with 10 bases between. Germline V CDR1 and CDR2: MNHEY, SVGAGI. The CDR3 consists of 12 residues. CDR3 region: CASRRDSYEQYF. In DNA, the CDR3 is TGTGCCAGCAGGCGGGATTCGTACGAGCAGTACTTC.